This T cell receptor (beta chain) is from a study of blood T cell repertoires in COVID-19. Sequencing used immunoSEQ multiplex PCR; TCRdb keeps in-frame clones, though not all of them. Here the sample spans around 300,000 clones, approximately 90% being singletons. The CDR3 is 15 amino acids. Trimming pared 0 bases from V and 5 bases from J, leaving 11 bases between. The V gene's germline CDR1 is SGHDT and CDR2 YYEEEE. Recruited during active infection, patients (from Seattle) were subsequently followed longitudinally. This TCR came from a woman aged 25-40 years with COVID-19, enrolled during active disease. The rearrangement uses TRBV5-6 and TRBJ2-2; maybe TRBD1 (6 bases). Sequenced sample: peripheral blood. The CDR3 nucleotides are TGTGCCAGCAGCTTGGGGGGGCGGAGGACCGGGGAGCTGTTTTTT. Its protein is CASSLGGRRTGELFF.